The T cell receptor (beta chain) under discussion was sequenced for a study of T cells in Graves' hyperthyroidism and ophthalmopathy. From RNA transcripts, TCR beta CDR3 regions were amplified. With the HTBI primer set, the TCR CDR3 went through a first round of RT-PCR. TCRdb itself ran the multiplex PCR reads through MiXCR, one entry per CDR3 protein. Of some 600,000 distinct CDR3 sequences listed, approximately 15% were seen once; the top ten hold under 7%. This clonotype was counted a few times. V dropped 4 bases and J dropped 2 bases, with 19 bases sitting between them. Germline V gene data show CDR1 as MGHRA and CDR2 as YSYEKL. The CDR3 runs 17 residues.

The genes are TRBV4-1 and TRBJ2-3; D is undetermined. The material sequenced was blood. The origin of this receptor is a woman between 25 and 40 years old with Graves' hyperthyroidism that later progressed to Graves' ophthalmopathy. The CDR3 bases are TGCGCCAGCAGCCCCCATGCCCTCCTTAGTTACACAGATACGCAGTATTTT. This codes for CASSPHALLSYTDTQYF.